This T cell receptor beta chain was retrieved from a study of blood T cell repertoires in COVID-19. The CDR3 runs 15 residues. Germline V gives CDR1 SGHTA, CDR2 FQGNSA. The ends were cut back, 1 base at V and 0 bases at J, with 7 bases in the middle. TCRdb keeps only in-frame clones here, not all; method: immunoSEQ multiplex PCR. The sample lists hundreds of thousands of clones, over 75% seen once, with roughly 4.6% in the top ten. The chain links TRBV7-2 to TRBJ1-5; no clear D gene. Material for sequencing was peripheral blood. This TCR came from a man aged 45-60 years with active or convalescent COVID-19. CDR3: CASSLDRISNQPQHF. Here the CDR3 DNA reads TGTGCCAGCAGCTTAGACAGAATTAGCAATCAGCCCCAGCATTTT.